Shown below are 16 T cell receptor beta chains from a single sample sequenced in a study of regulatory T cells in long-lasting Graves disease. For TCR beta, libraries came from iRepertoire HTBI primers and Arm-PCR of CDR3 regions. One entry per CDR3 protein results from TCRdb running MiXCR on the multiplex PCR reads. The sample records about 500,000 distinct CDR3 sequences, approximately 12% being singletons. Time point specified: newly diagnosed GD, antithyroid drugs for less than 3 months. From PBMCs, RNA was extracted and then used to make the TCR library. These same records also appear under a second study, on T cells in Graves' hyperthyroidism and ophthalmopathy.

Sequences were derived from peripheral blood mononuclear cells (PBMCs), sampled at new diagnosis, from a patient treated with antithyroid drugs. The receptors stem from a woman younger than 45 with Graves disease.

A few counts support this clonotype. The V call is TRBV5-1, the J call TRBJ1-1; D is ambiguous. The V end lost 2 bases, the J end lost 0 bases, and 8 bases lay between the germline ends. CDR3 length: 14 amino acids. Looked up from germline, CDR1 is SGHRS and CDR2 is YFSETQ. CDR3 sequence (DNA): TGCGCCAGCAGCTTAGAGCTCATGAACACTGAAGCTTTCTTT. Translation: CASSLELMNTEAFF.

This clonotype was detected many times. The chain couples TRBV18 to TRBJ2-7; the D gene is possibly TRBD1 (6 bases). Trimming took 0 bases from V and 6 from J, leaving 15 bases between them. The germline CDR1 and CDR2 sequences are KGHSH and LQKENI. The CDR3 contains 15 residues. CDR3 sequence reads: CASSPPSRQVTEQYF. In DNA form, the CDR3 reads TGTGCCAGCTCACCACCTTCCCGACAGGTGACCGAGCAGTACTTC.

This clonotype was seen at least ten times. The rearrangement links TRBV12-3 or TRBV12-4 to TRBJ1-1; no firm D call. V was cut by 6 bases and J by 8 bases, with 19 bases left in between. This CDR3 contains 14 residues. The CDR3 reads CASREGGRWREAFF. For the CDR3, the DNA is TGTGCCAGCAGGGAGGGAGGGCGCTGGAGGGAAGCTTTCTTT.

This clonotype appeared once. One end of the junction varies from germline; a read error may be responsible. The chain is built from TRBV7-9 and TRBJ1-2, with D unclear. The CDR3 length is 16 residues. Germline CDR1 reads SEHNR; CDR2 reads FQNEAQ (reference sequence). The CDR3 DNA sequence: TGTGCCAACAGCTTTAAACCTGGACTACCTGCTCTCGGCTACACCTTC. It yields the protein CANSFKPGLPALGYTF.

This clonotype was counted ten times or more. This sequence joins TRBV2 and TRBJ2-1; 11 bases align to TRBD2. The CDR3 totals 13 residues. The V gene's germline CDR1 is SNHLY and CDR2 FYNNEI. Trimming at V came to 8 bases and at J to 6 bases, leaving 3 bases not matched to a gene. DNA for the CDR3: TGTGCCAGCGAACTAGCGGGAGTCAATGAGCAGTTCTTC. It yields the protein CASELAGVNEQFF.

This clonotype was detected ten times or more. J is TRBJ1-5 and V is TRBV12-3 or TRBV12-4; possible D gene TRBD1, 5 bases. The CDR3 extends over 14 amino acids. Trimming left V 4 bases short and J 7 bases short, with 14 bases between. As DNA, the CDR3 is TGTGCCAGCAGTTCGCCGACAGCAGGACAGCCCCAGCATTTT. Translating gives CASSSPTAGQPQHF.

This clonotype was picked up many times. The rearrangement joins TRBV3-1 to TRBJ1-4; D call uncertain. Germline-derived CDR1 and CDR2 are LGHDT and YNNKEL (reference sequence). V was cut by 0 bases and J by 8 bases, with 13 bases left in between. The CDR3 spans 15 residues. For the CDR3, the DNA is TGTGCCAGCAGCCAAGACGGATCGGGGAGGGAAAAACTGTTTTTT. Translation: CASSQDGSGREKLFF.

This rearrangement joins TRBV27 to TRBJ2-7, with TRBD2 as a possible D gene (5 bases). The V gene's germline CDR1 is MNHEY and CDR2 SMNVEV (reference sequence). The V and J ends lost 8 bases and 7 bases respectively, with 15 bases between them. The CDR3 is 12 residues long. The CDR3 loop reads CASGYLGDEQYF. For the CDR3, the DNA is TGTGCCAGCGGATACCTCGGGGATGAGCAGTACTTC.

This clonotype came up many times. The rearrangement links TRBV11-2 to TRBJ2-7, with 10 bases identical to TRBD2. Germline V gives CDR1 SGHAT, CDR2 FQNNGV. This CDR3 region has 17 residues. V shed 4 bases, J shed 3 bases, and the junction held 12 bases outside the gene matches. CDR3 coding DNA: TGTGCCAGCAGCTCCGATGTAGCGGGGGGTGCCCACTACGAGCAGTACTTC. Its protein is CASSSDVAGGAHYEQYF.

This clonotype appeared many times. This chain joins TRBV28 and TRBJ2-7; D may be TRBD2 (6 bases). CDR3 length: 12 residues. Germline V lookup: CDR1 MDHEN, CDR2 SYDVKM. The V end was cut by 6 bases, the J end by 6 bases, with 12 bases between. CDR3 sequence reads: CASSPPGGEQYF. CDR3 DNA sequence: TGTGCCAGCAGCCCACCCGGGGGCGAGCAGTACTTC.

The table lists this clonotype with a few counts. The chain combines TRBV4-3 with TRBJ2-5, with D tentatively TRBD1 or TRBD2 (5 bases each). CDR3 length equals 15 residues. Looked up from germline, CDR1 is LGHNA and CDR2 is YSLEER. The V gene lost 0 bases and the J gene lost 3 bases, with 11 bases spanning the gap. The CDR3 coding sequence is TGCGCCAGCAGCCAAGATTCGGGACCCGAAGAGACCCAGTACTTC. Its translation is CASSQDSGPEETQYF.

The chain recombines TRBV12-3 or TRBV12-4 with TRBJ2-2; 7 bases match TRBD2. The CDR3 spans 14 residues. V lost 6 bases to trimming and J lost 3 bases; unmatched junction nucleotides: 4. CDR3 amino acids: CASSGRYDTGELFF. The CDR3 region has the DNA TGTGCCAGCAGCGGGAGGTACGACACCGGGGAGCTGTTTTTT.

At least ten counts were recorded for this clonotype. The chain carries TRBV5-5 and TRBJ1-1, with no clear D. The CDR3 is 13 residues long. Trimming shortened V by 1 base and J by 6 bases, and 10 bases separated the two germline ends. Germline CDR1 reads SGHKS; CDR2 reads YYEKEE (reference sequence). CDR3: CASSLWAGPEAFF. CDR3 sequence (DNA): TGTGCCAGCAGCTTGTGGGCAGGTCCTGAAGCTTTCTTT.

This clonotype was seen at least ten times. CDR3 in DNA: TGTGCCAGCAGCTTGGGGACTAGCGGAAGCACAGATACGCAGTATTTT. Amino acid sequence: CASSLGTSGSTDTQYF. The genes are TRBV11-3 and TRBJ2-3; 11 bases are a match to TRBD2. V lost 3 bases and J lost 0; bases outside the gene matches: 2. The CDR3 sequence is 16 residues long. Germline values: CDR1 SGHNT, CDR2 YENEEA.

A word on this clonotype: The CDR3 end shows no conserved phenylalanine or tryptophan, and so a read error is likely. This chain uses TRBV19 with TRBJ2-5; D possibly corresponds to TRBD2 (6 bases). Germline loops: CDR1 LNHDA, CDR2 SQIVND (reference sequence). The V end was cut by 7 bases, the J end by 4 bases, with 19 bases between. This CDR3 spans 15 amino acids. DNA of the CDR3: TGTGCCAGTATTGGGCGGAGCCGGGGAGGAGAGACCCAGTACCTC. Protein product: CASIGRSRGGETQYL.

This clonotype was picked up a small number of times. CDR3 region: CSASGLAGVKRETQYF. The CDR3 DNA reads TGCAGTGCTAGTGGGCTAGCGGGAGTTAAGAGAGAGACCCAGTACTTC. The rearrangement links TRBV20-1 to TRBJ2-5, with TRBD2 matching 10 bases. There are 16 residues in the CDR3. V shed 3 bases and J 4 bases; nucleotides not matched to a gene: 11. The germline gives CDR1 DFQATT, CDR2 SNEGSKA (reference sequence).